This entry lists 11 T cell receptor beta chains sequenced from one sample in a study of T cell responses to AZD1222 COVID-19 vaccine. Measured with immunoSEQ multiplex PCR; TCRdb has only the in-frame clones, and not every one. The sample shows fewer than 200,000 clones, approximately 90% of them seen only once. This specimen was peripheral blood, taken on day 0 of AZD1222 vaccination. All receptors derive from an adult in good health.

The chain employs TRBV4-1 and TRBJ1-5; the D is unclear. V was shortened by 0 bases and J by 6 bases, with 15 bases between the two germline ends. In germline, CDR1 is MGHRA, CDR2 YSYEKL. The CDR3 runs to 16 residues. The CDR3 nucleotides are TGCGCCAGCAGCCAAGATTCTGCCAGTGTAAGTCAGCCCCAGCATTTT. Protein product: CASSQDSASVSQPQHF.

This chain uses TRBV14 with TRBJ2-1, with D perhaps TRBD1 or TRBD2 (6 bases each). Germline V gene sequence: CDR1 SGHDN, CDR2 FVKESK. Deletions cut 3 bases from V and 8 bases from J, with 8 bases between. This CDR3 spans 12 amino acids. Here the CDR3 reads CASSQRGDEQFF. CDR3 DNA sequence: TGTGCCAGCAGCCAGAGGGGGGATGAGCAGTTCTTC. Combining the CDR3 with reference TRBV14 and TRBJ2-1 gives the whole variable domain EAGVTQFPSHSVIEKGQTVTLRCDPISGHDNLYWYRRVMGKEIKFLLHFVKESKQDESGMPNNRFLAERTGGTYSTLKVQPAELEDSGVYFCASSQRGDEQFFGPGTRLTVL.

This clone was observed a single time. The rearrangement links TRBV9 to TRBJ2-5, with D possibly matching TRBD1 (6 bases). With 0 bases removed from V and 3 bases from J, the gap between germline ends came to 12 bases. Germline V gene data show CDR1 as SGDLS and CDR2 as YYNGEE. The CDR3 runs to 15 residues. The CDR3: CASSVATGKKETQYF. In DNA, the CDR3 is TGTGCCAGCAGCGTAGCAACAGGGAAGAAAGAGACCCAGTACTTC. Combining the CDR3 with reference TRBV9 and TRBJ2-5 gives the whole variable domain DSGVTQTPKHLITATGQRVTLRCSPRSGDLSVYWYQQSLDQGLQFLIQYYNGEERAKGNILERFSAQQFPDLHSELNLSSLELGDSALYFCASSVATGKKETQYFGPGTRLLVL.

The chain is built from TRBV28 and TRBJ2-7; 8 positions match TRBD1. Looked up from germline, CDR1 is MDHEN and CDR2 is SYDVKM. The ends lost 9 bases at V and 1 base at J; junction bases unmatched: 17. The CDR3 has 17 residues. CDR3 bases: TGTGCCAGTCGTGGACAGGGTTTGTTGTCTAGGTCCTACGAGCAGTACTTC. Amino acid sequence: CASRGQGLLSRSYEQYF.

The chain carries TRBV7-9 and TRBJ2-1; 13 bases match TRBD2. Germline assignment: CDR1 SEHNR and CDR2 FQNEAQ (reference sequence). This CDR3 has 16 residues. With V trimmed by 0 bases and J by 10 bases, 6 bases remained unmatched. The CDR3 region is CASSLATGLAGWEQFF. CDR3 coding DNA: TGTGCCAGCAGCTTAGCGACGGGACTAGCGGGATGGGAGCAGTTCTTC.

The CDR3 reads CASSLAGLGGHNEQFF. The CDR3 nucleotides are TGTGCCAGCAGCTTAGCCGGGCTAGGCGGACACAATGAGCAGTTCTTC. J is TRBJ2-1 and V is TRBV7-3; no clear D. Between the trimmed V and J ends, which lost 2 bases and 5 bases, there was a span of 16 bases. The CDR3 has 16 residues. From germline, CDR1 is SGHTA and CDR2 FQGTGA.

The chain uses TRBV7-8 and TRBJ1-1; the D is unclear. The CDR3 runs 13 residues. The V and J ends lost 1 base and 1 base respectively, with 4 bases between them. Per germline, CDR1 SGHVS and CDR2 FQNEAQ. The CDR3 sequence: CASSLVGNTEAFF. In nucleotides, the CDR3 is TGTGCCAGCAGCTTAGTTGGGAACACTGAAGCTTTCTTT.

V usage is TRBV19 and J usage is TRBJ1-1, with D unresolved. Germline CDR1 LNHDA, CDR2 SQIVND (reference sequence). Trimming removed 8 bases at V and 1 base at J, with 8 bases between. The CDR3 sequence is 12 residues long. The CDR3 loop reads CASHWRNTEAFF. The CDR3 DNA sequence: TGTGCCAGTCATTGGAGGAACACTGAAGCTTTCTTT.

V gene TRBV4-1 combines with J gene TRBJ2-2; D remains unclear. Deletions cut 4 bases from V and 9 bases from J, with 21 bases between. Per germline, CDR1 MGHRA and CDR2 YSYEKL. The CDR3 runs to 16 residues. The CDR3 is CASSRGISSRARELFF. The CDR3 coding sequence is TGCGCCAGCAGCCGGGGAATTTCGAGCCGGGCGCGGGAGCTGTTTTTT.

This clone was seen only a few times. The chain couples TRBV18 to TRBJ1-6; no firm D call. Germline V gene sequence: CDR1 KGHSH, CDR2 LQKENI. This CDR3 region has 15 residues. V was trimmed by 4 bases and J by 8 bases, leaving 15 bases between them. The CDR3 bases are TGTGCCAGCTCACAAGGCCCGGGAGCGGATTCACCCCTCCACTTT. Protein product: CASSQGPGADSPLHF.

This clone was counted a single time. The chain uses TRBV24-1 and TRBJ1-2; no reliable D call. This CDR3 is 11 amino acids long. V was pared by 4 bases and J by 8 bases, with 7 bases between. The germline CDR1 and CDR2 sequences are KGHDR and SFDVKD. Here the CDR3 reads CATSEGWGYTF. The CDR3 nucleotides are TGTGCCACCAGTGAAGGGTGGGGCTACACCTTC.